The present T cell receptor (beta chain) was sequenced within a study of T-cell reconstitution after alpha-beta-depleted transplantation in children. Points from the study as a whole: About two months after transplant, alpha-beta T cells reportedly came from several hundred expanded graft clones. High day-60 TCRbeta diversity in some patients came from surviving recipient T cells and thymic progenitors. Among T cells one year after transplant, newly produced cells accounted for most counts and diversity.

Construction of the TCRbeta library involved unique molecular identifiers. TCRdb recomputed calls from the PCR reads with MiXCR, one row per CDR3 protein. The table has 450,000 to 600,000 distinct CDR3 sequences, about an eighth seen once. V dropped 7 bases and J dropped 2 bases, with 15 bases sitting between them. The germline V gene encodes CDR1 SEHNR and CDR2 FQNEAQ (reference sequence). This CDR3 is built from 14 residues. Concerning this clonotype itself: Its target is not known.

The clonotype was recovered from a male patient younger than 18 who had a stem cell transplant for acute myeloid leukemia, so the T cells may come from the graft donor. This chain joins TRBV7-9 and TRBJ2-7; maybe TRBD1 (6 bases). The sample here was PBMCs, mostly from graft donor cells, taken 360 days after TCRalphabeta/CD19-depleted stem cell transplant. The chain's CDR3 is CASIDPGAPYEQYF. The DNA of the CDR3 is TGTGCCAGCATCGACCCAGGGGCCCCCTACGAGCAGTACTTC. The whole variable domain, filled in from reference TRBV7-9 and TRBJ2-7, reads DTGVSQNPRHKITKRGQNVTFRCDPISEHNRLYWYRQTLGQGPEFLTYFQNEAQLEKSRLLSDRFSAERPKGSFSTLEIQRTEQGDSAMYLCASIDPGAPYEQYFGPGTRLTVT.